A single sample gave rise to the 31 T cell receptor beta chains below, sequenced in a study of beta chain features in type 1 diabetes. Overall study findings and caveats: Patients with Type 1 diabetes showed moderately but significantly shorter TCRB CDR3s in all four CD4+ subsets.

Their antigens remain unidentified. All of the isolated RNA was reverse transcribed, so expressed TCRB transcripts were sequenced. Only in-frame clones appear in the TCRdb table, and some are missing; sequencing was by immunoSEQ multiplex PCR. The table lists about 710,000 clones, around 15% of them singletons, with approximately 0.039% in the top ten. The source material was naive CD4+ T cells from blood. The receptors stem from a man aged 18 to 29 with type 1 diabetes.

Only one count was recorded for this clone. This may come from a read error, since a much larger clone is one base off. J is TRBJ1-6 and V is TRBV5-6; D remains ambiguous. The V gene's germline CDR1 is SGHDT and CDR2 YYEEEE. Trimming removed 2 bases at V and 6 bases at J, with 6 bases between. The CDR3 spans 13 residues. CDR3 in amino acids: CASSLEGNSPLHF. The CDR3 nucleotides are TGTGCCAGCAGCTTAGAGGGTAATTCACCCCTCCACTTT.

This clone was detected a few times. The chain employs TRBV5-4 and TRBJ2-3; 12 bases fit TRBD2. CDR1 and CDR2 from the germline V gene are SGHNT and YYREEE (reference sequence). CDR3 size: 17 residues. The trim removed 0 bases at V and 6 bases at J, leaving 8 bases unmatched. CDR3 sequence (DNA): TGTGCCAGCAGCTTGGTACTAGCGGGGGGCCTTCGGGATACGCAGTATTTT. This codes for CASSLVLAGGLRDTQYF.

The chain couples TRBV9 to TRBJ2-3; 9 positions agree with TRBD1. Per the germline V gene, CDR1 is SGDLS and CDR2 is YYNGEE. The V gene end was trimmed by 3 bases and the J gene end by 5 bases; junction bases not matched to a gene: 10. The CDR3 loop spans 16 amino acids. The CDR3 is CASSAGQGTNRDTQYF. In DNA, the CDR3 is TGTGCCAGCAGCGCGGGACAGGGAACGAACAGAGATACGCAGTATTTT. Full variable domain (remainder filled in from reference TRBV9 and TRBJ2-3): DSGVTQTPKHLITATGQRVTLRCSPRSGDLSVYWYQQSLDQGLQFLIQYYNGEERAKGNILERFSAQQFPDLHSELNLSSLELGDSALYFCASSAGQGTNRDTQYFGPGTRLTVL.

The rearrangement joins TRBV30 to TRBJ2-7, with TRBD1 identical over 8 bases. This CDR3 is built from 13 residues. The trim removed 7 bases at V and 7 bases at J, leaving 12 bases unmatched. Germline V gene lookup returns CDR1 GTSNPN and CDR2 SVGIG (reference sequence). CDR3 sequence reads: CALDRASLGEQYF. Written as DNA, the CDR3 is TGTGCCTTGGACAGGGCAAGTTTAGGGGAGCAGTACTTC.

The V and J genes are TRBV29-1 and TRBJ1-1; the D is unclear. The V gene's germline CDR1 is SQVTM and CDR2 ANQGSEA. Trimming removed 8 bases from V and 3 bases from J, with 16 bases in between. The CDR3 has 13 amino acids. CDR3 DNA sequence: TGCAGCTGTAAAGGGAGGATGGACACTGAAGCTTTCTTT. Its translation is CSCKGRMDTEAFF.

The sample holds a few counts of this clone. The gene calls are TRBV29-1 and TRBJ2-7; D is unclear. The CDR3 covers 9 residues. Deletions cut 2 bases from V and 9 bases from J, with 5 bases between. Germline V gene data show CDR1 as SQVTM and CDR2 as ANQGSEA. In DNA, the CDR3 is TGCAGCGTTGAACCAGGGCAGTACTTC. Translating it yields CSVEPGQYF.

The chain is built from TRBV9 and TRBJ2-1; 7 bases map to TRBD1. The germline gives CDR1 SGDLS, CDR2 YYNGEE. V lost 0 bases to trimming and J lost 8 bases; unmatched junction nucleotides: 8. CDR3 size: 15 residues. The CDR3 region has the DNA TGTGCCAGCAGCGTAGAAGCCCACAGGGGACATGAGCAGTTCTTC. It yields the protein CASSVEAHRGHEQFF.

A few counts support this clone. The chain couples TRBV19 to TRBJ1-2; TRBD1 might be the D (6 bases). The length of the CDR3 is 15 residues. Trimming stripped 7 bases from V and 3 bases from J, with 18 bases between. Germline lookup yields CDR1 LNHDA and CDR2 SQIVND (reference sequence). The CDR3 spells CASISPGDSYYGYTF. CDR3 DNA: TGTGCCAGTATCTCCCCAGGGGATTCTTACTATGGCTACACCTTC.

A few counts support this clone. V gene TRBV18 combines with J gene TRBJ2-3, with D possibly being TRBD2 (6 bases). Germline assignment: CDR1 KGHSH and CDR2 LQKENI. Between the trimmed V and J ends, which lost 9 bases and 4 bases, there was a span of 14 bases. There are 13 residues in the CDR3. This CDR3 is CASGMREADTQYF. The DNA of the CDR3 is TGTGCCAGTGGCATGAGGGAGGCAGATACGCAGTATTTT. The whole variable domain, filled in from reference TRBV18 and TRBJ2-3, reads NAGVMQNPRHLVRRRGQEARLRCSPMKGHSHVYWYRQLPEEGLKFMVYLQKENIIDESGMPKERFSAEFPKEGPSILRIQQVVRGDSAAYFCASGMREADTQYFGPGTRLTVL.

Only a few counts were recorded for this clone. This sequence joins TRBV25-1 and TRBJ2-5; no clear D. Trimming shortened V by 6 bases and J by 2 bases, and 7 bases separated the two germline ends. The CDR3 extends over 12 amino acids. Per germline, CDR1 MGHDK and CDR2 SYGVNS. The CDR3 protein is CASRKGQETQYF. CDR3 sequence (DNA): TGTGCCAGCAGGAAAGGGCAAGAGACCCAGTACTTC.

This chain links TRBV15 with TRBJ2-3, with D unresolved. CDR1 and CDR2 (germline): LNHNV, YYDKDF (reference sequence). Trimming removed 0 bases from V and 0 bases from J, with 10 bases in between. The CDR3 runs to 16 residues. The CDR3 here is CATSRDSAESTDTQYF. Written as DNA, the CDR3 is TGTGCCACCAGCAGAGATTCGGCGGAAAGCACAGATACGCAGTATTTT.

This chain's CDR3 is CASSEVRTGLSGNTIYF. As DNA, the CDR3 is TGTGCCAGCAGTGAGGTTCGAACAGGACTCTCTGGAAACACCATATATTTT. The chain has TRBV2 and TRBJ1-3, with D possibly being TRBD1 (5 bases). V dropped 3 bases and J dropped 0 bases, with 15 bases sitting between them. This CDR3 spans 17 amino acids. From germline, CDR1 is SNHLY and CDR2 FYNNEI.

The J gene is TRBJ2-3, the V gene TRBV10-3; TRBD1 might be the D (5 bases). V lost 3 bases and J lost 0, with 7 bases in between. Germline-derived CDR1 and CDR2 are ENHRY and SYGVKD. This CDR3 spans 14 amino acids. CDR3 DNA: TGTGCCATCAGTGACAGACAGAGCACAGATACGCAGTATTTT. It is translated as CAISDRQSTDTQYF.

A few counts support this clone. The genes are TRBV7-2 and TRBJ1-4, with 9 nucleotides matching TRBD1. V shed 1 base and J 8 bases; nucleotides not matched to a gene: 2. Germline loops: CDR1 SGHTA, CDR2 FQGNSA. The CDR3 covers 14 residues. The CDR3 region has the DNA TGTGCCAGCAGCTTAGGGGACAGGGAAGAAAAACTGTTTTTT. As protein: CASSLGDREEKLFF.

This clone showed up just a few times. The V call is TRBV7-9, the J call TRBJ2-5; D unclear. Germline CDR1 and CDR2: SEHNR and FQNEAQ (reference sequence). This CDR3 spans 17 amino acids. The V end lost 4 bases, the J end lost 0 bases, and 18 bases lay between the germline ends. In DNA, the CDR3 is TGTGCCAGCAGCTGGCCAACGTACGCACGGAACCAAGAGACCCAGTACTTC. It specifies CASSWPTYARNQETQYF.

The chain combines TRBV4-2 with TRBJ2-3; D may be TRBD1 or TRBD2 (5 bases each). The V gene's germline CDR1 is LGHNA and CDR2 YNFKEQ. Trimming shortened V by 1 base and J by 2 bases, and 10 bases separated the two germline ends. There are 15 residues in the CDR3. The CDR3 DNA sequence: TGTGCCAGCAGCCAAGTCCCAGGGACCACAGATACGCAGTATTTT. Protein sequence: CASSQVPGTTDTQYF.

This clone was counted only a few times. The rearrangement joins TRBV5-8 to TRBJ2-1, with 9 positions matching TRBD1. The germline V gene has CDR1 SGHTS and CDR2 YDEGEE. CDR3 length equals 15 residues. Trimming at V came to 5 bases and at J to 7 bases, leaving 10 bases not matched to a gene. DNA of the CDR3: TGTGCCAGCAGTAGGACAGGGGCCGGTGATAATGAGCAGTTCTTC. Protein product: CASSRTGAGDNEQFF.

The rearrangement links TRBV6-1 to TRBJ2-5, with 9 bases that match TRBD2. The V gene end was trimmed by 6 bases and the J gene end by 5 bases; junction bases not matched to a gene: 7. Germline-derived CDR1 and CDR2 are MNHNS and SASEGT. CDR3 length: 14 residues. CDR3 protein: CASRSIAGAETQYF. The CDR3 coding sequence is TGTGCCAGCAGATCGATAGCGGGAGCCGAGACCCAGTACTTC.

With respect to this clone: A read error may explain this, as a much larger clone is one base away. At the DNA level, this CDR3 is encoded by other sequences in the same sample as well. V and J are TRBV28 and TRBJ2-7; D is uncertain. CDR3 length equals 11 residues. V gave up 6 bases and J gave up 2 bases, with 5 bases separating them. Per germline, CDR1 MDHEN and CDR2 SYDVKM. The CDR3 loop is CASSSPYEQYF. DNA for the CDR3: TGTGCCAGCAGCTCCCCCTACGAGCAGTACTTC.

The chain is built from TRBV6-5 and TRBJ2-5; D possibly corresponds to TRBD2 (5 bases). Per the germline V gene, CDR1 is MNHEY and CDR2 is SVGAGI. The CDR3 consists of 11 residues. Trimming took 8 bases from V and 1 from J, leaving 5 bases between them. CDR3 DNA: TGTGCCAGCGGACTCCAAGAGACCCAGTACTTC. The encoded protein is CASGLQETQYF.

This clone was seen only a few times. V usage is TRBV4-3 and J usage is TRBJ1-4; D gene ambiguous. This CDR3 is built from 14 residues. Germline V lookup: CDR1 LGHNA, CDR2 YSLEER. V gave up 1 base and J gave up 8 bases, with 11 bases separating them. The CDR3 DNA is TGCGCCAGCAGCCAAGCCCCCCAGTCGGAAAAACTGTTTTTT. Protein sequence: CASSQAPQSEKLFF.

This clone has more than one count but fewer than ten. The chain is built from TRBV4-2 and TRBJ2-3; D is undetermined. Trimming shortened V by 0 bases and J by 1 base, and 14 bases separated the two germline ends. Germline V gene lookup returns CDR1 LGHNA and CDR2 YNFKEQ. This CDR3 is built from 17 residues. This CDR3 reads CASSQDLRAGGTDTQYF. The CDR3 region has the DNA TGTGCCAGCAGCCAAGATTTAAGGGCAGGCGGCACAGATACGCAGTATTTT.

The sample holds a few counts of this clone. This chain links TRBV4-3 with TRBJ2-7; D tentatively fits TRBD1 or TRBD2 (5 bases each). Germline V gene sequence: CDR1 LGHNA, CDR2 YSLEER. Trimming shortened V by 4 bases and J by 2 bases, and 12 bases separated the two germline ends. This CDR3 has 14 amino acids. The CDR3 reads CASSRTPGPYEQYF. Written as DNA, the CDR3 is TGCGCCAGCAGCCGCACACCGGGGCCCTACGAGCAGTACTTC.

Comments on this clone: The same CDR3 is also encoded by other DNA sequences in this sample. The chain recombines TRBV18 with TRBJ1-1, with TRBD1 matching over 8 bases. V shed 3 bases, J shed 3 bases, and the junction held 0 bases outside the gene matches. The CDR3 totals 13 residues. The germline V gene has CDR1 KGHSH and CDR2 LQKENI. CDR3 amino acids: CASSPTGDTEAFF. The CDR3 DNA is TGTGCCAGCTCACCGACAGGGGACACTGAAGCTTTCTTT.

The CDR3 here is CASSVGGSSGGETQYF. In nucleotides, the CDR3 is TGTGCCAGCAGCGTAGGTGGTAGCTCTGGCGGGGAGACCCAGTACTTC. The gene calls are TRBV9 and TRBJ2-5; D perhaps matches TRBD2 (5 bases). The V gene lost 0 bases and the J gene lost 5 bases, with 17 bases spanning the gap. The germline CDR1 and CDR2 sequences are SGDLS and YYNGEE. The CDR3 is 16 amino acids.

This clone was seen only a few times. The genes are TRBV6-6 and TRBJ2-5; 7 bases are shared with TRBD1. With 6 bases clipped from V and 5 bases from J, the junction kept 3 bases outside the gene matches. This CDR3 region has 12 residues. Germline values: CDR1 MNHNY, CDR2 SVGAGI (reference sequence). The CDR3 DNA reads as TGTGCCAGCAGGACAGGGTTGGAGACCCAGTACTTC. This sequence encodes CASRTGLETQYF.

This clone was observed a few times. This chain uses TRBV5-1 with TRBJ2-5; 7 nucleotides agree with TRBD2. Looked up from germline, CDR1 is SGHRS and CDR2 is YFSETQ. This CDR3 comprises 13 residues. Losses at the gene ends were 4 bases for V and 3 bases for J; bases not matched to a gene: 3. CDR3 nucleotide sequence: TGCGCCAGCAGCGCCAGCGGGAAAGAGACCCAGTACTTC. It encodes CASSASGKETQYF.

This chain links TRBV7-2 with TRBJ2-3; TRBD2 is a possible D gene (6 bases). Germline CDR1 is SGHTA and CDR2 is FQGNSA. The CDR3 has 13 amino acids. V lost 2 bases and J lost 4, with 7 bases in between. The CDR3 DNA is TGTGCCAGCAGCTTACCGGGGGCAGATACGCAGTATTTT. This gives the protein CASSLPGADTQYF.

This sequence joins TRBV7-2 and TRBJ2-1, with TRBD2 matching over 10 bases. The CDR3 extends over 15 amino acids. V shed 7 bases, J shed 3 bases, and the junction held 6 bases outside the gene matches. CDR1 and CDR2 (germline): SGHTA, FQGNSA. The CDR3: CASTPSGGVYNEQFF. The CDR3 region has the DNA TGTGCCAGCACCCCCAGCGGGGGGGTCTACAATGAGCAGTTCTTC.

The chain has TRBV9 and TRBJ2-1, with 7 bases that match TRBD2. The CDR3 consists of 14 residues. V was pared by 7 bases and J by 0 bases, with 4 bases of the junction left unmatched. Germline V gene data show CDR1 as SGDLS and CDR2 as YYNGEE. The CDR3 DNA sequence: TGTGCCAGCTCCCGGACTAGCTCCTACAATGAGCAGTTCTTC. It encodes CASSRTSSYNEQFF.

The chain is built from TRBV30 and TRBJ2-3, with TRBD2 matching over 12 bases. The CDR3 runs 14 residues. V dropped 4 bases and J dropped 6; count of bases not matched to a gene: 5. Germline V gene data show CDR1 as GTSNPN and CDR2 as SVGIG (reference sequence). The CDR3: CAWKTSGSWDTQYF. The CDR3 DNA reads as TGTGCCTGGAAGACTAGCGGGAGTTGGGATACGCAGTATTTT.